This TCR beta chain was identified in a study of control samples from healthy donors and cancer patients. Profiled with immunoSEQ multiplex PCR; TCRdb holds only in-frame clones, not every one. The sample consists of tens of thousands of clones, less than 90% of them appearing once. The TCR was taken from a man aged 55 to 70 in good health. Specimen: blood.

This CDR3 is CASRGGPIYNEQFF. CDR3 nucleotide sequence: TGTGCCAGCAGGGGGGGACCTATCTACAATGAGCAGTTCTTC. The chain employs TRBV5-8 and TRBJ2-1; TRBD2 might be the D (6 bases). CDR3 size: 14 residues. Germline CDR1 SGHTS, CDR2 YDEGEE. Trimming pared 5 bases from V and 3 bases from J, leaving 12 bases between.